The present T cell receptor beta chain was sequenced within a study of OX40 agonist ivuxolimab in advanced cancers. Across the whole study: Patients received intravenous ivuxolimab every 2 weeks at 0.01 to 10 mg/kg. Whole-study results and caveats: Some nonresponders likewise displayed low normalized T-cell clonal expansion. The CD4+ and CD8+ T cells in the blood had expanded clonally by week 6 at 0.1 to 3.0 mg/kg.

Blood draws occurred at baseline, cycle 4 day 1, and cycle 7 day 1. The data were produced by immunoSEQ multiplex PCR, yet TCRdb's version contains in-frame clones alone and is incomplete. Of tens of thousands of clones listed, about 90% are singletons. V lost 4 bases to trimming and J lost 4 bases; unmatched junction nucleotides: 9. The CDR3 length is 15 residues. The germline V gene encodes CDR1 MNHEY and CDR2 SMNVEV (reference sequence). Details on this clone: As yet, its antigen is unknown.

The genes are TRBV27 and TRBJ1-1; 7 nucleotides agree with TRBD1. Material: CD4+ or CD8+ T cells sorted from blood, obtained in a trial of the OX40 agonist ivuxolimab. The sequence derives from an adult with an advanced solid tumor such as melanoma, head and neck, liver or kidney cancer. CDR3 bases: TGTGCCAGCAGTTCGCCCCGACAGGGAGTCACTGAAGCTTTCTTT. This sequence encodes CASSSPRQGVTEAFF.